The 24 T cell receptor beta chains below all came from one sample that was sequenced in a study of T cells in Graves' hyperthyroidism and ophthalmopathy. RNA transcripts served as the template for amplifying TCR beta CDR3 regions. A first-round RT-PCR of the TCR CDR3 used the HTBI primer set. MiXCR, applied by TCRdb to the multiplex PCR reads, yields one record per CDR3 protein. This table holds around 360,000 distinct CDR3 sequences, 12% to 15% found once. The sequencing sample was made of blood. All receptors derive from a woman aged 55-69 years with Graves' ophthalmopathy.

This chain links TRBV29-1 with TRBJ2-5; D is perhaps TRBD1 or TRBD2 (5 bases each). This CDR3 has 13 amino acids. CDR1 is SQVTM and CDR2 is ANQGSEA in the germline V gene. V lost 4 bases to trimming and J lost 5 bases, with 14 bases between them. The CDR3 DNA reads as TGCAGCGTTGCTGAGTGGGGGACCGAGACCCAGTACTTC. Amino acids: CSVAEWGTETQYF.

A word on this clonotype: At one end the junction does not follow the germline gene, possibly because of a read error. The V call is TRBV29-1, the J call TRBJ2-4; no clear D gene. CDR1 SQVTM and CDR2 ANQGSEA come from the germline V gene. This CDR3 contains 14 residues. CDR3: CSVEVTGVKDIQYF. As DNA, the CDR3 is TGCAGCGTTGAAGTGACTGGGGTCAAAGACATTCAGTACTTC.

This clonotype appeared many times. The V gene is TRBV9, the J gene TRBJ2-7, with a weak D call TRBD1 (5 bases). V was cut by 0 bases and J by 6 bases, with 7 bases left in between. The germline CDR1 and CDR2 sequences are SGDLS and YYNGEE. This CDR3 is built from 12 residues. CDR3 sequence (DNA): TGTGCCAGCAGCGTAGATAGGGGCGAGCAGTACTTC. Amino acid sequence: CASSVDRGEQYF.

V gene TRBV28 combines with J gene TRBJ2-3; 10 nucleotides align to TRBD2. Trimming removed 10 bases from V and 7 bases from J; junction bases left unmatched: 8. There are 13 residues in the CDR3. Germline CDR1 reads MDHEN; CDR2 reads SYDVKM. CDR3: CATQISGGHTQYF. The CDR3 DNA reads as TGTGCCACCCAGATTAGCGGGGGGCATACGCAGTATTTT. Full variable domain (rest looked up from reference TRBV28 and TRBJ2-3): DVKVTQSSRYLVKRTGEKVFLECVQDMDHENMFWYRQDPGLGLRLIYFSYDVKMKEKGDIPEGYSVSREKKERFSLILESASTNQTSMYLCATQISGGHTQYFGPGTRLTVL.

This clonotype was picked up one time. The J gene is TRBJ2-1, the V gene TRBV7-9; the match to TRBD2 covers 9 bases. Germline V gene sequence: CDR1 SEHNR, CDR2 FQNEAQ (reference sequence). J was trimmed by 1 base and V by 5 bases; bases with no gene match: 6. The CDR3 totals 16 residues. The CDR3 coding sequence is TGTGCCAGCAGCCCCAAAAGCGGGAGGTCCTACAATGAGCAGTTCTTC. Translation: CASSPKSGRSYNEQFF.

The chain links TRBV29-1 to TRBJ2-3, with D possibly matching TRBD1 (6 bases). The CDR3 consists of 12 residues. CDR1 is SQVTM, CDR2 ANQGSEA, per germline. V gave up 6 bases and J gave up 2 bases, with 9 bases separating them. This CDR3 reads CSVWTDTDTQYF. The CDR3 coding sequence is TGCAGCGTGTGGACAGACACAGATACGCAGTATTTT.

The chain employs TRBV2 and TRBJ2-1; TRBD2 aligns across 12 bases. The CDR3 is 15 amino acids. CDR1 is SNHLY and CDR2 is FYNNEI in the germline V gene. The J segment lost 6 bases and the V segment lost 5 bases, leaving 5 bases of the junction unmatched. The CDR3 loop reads CASSYLAGGPNEQFF. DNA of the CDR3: TGTGCCAGCAGTTATCTAGCGGGAGGGCCCAATGAGCAGTTCTTC.

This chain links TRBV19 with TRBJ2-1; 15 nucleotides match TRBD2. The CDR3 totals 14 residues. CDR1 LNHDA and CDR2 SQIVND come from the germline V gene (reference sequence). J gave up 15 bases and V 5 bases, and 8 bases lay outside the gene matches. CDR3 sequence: CASSAPGLAGGPFF. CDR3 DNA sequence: TGTGCCAGTAGTGCCCCGGGACTAGCGGGGGGCCCGTTCTTC.

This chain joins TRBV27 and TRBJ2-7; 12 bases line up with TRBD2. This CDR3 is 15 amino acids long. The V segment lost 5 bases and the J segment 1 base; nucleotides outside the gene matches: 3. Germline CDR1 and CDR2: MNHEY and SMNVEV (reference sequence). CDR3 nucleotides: TGTGCCAGCAGTCTAGCGGGAGGGCTGTCCTACGAGCAGTACTTC. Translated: CASSLAGGLSYEQYF.

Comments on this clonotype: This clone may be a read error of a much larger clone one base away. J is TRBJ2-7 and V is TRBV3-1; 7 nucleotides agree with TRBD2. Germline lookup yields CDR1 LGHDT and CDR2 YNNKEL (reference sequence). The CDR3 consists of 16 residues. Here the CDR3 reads CAGSQEVGTIGGEQYF. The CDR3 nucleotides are TGTGCCGGCAGCCAGGAGGTCGGGACTATCGGGGGGGAGCAGTACTTC.

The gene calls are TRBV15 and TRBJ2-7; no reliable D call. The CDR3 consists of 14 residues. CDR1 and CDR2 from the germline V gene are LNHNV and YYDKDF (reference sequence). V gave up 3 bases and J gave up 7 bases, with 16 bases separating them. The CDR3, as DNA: TGTGCCACCAGCAGGGGAACAAGTCGCGAGGAGCAGTACTTC. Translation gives CATSRGTSREEQYF.

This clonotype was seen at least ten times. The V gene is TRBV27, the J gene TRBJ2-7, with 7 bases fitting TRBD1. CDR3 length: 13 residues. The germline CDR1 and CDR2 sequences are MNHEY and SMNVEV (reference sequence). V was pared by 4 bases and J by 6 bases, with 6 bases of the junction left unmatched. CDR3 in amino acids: CASSSRQGGEQYF. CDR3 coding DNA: TGTGCCAGCAGTTCAAGACAGGGCGGCGAGCAGTACTTC.

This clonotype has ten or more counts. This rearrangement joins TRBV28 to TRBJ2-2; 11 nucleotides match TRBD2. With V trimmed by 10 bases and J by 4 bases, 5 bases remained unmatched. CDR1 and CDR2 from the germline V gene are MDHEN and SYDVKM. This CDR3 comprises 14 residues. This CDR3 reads CAISGTSGTGELFF. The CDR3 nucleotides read TGTGCCATTTCCGGGACTAGCGGCACCGGGGAGCTGTTTTTT.

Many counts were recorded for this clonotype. In DNA, the CDR3 is TGTGCCAGCAGCCAAGGAGGAACTGTCGAGCAGTTCTTC. Amino acid sequence: CASSQGGTVEQFF. This chain joins TRBV3-1 and TRBJ2-1; D gene uncertain. Germline CDR1 LGHDT, CDR2 YNNKEL (reference sequence). Trimming shortened V by 1 base and J by 10 bases, and 11 bases separated the two germline ends. This CDR3 has 13 amino acids.

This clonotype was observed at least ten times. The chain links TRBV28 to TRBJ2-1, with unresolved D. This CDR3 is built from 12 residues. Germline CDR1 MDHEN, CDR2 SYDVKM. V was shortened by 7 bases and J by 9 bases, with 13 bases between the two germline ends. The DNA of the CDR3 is TGTGCCAGCATTCCCCGGGCCGGTGAGCAGTTCTTC. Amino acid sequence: CASIPRAGEQFF.

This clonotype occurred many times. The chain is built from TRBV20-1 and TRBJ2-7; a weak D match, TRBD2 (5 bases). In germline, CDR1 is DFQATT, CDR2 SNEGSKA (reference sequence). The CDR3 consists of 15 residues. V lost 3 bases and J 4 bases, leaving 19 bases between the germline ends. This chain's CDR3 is CSASAGLLSGYEQYF. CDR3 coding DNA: TGCAGTGCTAGCGCGGGCCTCCTAAGTGGGTACGAGCAGTACTTC.

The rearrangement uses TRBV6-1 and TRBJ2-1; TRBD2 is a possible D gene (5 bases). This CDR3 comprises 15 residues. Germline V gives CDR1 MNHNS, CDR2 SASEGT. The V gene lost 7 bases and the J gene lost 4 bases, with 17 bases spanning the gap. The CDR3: CASTLSSQGYNEQFF. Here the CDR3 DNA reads TGTGCCAGCACCCTGTCTAGCCAAGGGTACAATGAGCAGTTCTTC.

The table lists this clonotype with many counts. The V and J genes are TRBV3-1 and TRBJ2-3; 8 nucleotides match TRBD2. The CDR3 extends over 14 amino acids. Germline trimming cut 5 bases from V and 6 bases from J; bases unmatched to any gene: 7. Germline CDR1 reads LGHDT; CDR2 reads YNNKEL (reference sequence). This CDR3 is CASSSRGGRDTQYF. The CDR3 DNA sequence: TGTGCCAGCAGCTCCCGGGGGGGTCGTGATACGCAGTATTTT.

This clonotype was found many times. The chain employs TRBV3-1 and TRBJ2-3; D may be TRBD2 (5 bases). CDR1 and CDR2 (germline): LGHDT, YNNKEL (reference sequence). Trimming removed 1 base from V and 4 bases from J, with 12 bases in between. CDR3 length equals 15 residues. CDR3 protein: CASSQGRADSDTQYF. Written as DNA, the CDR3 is TGTGCCAGCAGCCAAGGTCGGGCGGACTCAGATACGCAGTATTTT.

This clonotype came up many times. The CDR3 DNA sequence: TGTGCCAGCAGCTTCCATAGACTACCCACAGATACGCAGTATTTT. Translating it yields CASSFHRLPTDTQYF. This chain links TRBV7-2 with TRBJ2-3; a weak D match, TRBD2 (5 bases). Germline V lookup: CDR1 SGHTA, CDR2 FQGNSA. The CDR3 length is 15 residues. The V end was cut by 3 bases, the J end by 2 bases, with 12 bases between. Full variable domain (rest looked up from reference TRBV7-2 and TRBJ2-3): GAGVSQSPSNKVTEKGKDVELRCDPISGHTALYWYRQSLGQGLEFLIYFQGNSAPDKSGLPSDRFSAERTGGSVSTLTIQRTQQEDSAVYLCASSFHRLPTDTQYFGPGTRLTVL.

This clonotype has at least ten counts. CDR3: CASSSAGLAGGVLFVQYF. The CDR3 nucleotides read TGTGCCAGCAGCTCGGCGGGACTAGCGGGAGGGGTTCTCTTTGTGCAGTACTTC. The chain couples TRBV7-2 to TRBJ2-7; 16 nucleotides agree with TRBD2. The CDR3 runs 18 residues. From germline, CDR1 is SGHTA and CDR2 FQGNSA. With V trimmed by 4 bases and J by 9 bases, 15 bases remained unmatched.

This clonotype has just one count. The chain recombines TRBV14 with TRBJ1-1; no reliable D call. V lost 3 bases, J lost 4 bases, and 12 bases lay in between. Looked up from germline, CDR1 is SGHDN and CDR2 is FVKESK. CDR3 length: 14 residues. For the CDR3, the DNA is TGTGCCAGCAGCCAGCAGACCCCTGGCACTGAAGCTTTCTTT. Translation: CASSQQTPGTEAFF.

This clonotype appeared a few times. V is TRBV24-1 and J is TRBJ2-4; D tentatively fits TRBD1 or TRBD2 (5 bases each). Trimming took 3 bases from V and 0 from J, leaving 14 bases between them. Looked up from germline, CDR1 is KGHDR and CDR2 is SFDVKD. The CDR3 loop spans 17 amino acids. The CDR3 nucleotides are TGTGCCACCAGTGATGAGGGACGGGCGCTAGCCAAAAACATTCAGTACTTC. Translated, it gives CATSDEGRALAKNIQYF.

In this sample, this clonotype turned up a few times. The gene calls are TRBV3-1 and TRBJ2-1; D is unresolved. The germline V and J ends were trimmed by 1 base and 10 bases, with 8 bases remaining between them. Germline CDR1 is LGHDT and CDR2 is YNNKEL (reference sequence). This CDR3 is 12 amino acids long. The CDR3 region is CASSQGQAEQFF. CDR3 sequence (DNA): TGTGCCAGCAGCCAAGGGCAGGCCGAGCAGTTCTTC.